The T cell receptor beta chain under discussion was sequenced for a study of T cell repertoires in cytomegalovirus infection (dated by TCRdb to the late 2010s). In the study overall: The HLA type of each donor mattered for the analysis, because public TCR beta signatures pointed to carriage of CMV infection along with the matching HLA type. The investigation overall reported the following: Carriers of CMV infection plus the relevant HLA type were discriminated by the cumulative frequency of public TCR beta family members in the study cohort and in an independent approximately 360-donor cohort. The ex vivo response was dominated by HLA-C-restricted CMV-specific TCR beta clonotypes, and the single most frequent clonotype in two of eight donors was supplied by these HLA-C-restricted clonotypes.

CDR1 SGHDT and CDR2 YYEEEE are derived from the germline V gene. The CDR3 covers 14 residues, taking in both the cysteine and the phenylalanine. Of all the DNA, just the CDR3 is kept, 42 bases in frame from base 1. V drops 0 bases and J drops 1 base, leaving 8 bases in between. This clonotype was counted many times. Its antigen is still unknown. No base-level quality is on record; no much larger clone is a single base apart. Instrument on record: Illumina HiSeq 1500. Through fastp at Q25 and MiXCR, TCRdb rebuilt clones from the public reads, retaining in-frame beta chains. Each CDR3 protein appears once, grouped with its most common genes and DNA. The sample has about 490,000 distinct CDR3 sequences on record, approximately 15% of them singletons. The top ten hold 20% to 30% of the sample.

The material sequenced was CD8+ T cells from PBMCs. The receptor was derived from a human donor in good health (CMV status not recorded). Some clones in this sample may be carry-over from other donors' samples. The V and J genes are TRBV5-6 and TRBJ2-7; the D segment might be TRBD1 or TRBD2, since each matches 5 bases. This receptor carries the CDR3 CASSLGDGSYEQYF. The sequence in DNA is TGTGCCAGCAGCTTGGGGGACGGGTCCTACGAGCAGTACTTC.